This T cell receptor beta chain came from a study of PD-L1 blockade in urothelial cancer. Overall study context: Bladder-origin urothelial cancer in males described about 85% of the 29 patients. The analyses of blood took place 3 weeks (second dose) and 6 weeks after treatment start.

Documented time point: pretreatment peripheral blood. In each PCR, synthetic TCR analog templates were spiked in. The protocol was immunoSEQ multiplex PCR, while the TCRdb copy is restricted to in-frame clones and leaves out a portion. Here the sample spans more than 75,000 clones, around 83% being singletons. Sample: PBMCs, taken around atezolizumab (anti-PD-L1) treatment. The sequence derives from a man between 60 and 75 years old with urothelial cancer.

The DNA of the CDR3 is TGTGCCAGCAGCCCCCGGGGAGGGATTTACGAGCAGTACTTC. It yields the protein CASSPRGGIYEQYF. The chain links TRBV5-4 to TRBJ2-7; 7 bases agree with TRBD2. The CDR3 is 14 amino acids. The V gene's germline CDR1 is SGHNT and CDR2 YYREEE (reference sequence). With V trimmed by 4 bases and J by 4 bases, 8 bases remained unmatched.